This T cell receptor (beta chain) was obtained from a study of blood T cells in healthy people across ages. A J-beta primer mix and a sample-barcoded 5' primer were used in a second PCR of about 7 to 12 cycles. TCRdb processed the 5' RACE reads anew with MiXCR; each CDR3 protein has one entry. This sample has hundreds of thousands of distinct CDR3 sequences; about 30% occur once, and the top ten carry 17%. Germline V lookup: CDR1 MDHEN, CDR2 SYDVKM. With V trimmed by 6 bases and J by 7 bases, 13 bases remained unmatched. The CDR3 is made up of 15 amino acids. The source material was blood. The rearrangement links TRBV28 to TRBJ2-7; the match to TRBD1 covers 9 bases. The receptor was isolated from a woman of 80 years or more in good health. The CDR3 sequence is CASRRPGTGRWEQYF. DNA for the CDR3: TGTGCCAGCAGACGTCCCGGGACAGGGAGATGGGAGCAGTACTTC.